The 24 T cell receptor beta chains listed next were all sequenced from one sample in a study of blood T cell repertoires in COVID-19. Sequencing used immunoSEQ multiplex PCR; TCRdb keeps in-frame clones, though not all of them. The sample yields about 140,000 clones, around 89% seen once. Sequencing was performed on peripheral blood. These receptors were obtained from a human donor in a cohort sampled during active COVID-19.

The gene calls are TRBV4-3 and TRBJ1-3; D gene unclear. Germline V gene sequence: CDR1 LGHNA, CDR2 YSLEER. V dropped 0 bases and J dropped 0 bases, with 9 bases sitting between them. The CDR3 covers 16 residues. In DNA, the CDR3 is TGCGCCAGCAGCCAAGACTCCGGGAGCTCTGGAAACACCATATATTTT. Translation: CASSQDSGSSGNTIYF.

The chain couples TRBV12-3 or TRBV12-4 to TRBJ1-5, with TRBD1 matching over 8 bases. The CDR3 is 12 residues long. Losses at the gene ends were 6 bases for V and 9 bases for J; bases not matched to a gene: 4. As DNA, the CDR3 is TGTGCCAGCAGCTACGGACAGGGGCCCCAGCATTTT. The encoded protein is CASSYGQGPQHF.

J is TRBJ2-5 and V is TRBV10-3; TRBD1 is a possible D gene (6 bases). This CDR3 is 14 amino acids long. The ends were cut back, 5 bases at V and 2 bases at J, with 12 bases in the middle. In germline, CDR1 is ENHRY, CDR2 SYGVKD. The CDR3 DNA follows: TGTGCCATCAGTCCCAGGGGCGGACAAGAGACCCAGTACTTC. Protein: CAISPRGGQETQYF.

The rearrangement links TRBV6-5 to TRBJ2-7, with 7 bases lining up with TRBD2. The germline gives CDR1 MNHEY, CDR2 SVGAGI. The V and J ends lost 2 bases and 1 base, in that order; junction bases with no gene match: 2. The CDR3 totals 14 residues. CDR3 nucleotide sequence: TGTGCCAGCAGTTACAGGGAGGGGTCCTACGAGCAGTACTTC. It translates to CASSYREGSYEQYF.

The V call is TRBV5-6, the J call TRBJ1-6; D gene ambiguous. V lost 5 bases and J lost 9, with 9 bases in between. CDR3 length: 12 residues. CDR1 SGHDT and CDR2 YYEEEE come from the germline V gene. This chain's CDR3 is CASSSEGSPLHF. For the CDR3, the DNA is TGTGCCAGCAGTTCAGAGGGTTCACCCCTCCACTTT.

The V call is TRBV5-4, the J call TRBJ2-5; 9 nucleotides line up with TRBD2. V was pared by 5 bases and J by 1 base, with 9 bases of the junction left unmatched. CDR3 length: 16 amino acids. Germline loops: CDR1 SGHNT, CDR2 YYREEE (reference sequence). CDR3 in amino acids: CASSRGTSIPQETQYF. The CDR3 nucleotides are TGTGCCAGCAGTCGTGGGACTAGCATCCCCCAAGAGACCCAGTACTTC. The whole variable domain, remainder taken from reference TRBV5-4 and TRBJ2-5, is ETGVTQSPTHLIKTRGQQVTLRCSSQSGHNTVSWYQQALGQGPQFIFQYYREEENGRGNFPPRFSGLQFPNYSSELNVNALELDDSALYLCASSRGTSIPQETQYFGPGTRLLVL.

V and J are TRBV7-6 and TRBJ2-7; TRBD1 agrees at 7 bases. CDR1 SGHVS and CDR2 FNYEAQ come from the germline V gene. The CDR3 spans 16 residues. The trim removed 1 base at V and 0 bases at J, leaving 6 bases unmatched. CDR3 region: CASSLGTGSSSYEQYF. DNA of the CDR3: TGTGCCAGCAGCTTAGGGACAGGTTCGAGCTCCTACGAGCAGTACTTC.

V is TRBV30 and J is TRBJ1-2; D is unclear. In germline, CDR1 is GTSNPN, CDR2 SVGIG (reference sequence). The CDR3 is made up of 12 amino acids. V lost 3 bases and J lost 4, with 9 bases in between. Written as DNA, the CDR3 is TGTGCCTGGAGCTTAGAGATCTATGGCTACACCTTC. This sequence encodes CAWSLEIYGYTF.

The CDR3: CASSPWAAGAHFYEQYF. Here the CDR3 DNA reads TGTGCCAGCAGCCCATGGGCGGCGGGGGCTCACTTCTACGAGCAGTACTTC. The V call is TRBV5-6, the J call TRBJ2-7; tentative D call: TRBD2 (7 bases). With 4 bases removed from V and 3 bases from J, the gap between germline ends came to 23 bases. The CDR3 sequence is 17 residues long. Germline V gene lookup returns CDR1 SGHDT and CDR2 YYEEEE.

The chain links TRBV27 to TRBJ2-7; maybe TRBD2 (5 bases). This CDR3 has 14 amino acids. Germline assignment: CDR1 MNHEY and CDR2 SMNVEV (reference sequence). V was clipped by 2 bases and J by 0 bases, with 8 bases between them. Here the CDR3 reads CASSLEGSSYEQYF. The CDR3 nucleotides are TGTGCCAGCAGTTTAGAGGGTAGCTCCTACGAGCAGTACTTC.

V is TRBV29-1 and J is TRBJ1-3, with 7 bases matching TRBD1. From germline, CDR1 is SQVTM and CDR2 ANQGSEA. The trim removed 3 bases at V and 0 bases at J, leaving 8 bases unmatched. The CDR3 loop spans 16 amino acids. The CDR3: CSVDKRTGHSGNTIYF. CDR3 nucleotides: TGCAGCGTTGATAAAAGGACAGGCCACTCTGGAAACACCATATATTTT.

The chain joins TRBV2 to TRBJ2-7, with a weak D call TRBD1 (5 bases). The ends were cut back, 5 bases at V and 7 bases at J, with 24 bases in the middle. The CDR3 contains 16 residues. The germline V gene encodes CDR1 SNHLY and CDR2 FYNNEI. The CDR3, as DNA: TGTGCCAGCAGTTCCCCCGGCAGGGCGCCCCTAGATGAGCAGTACTTC. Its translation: CASSSPGRAPLDEQYF.

The CDR3 here is CASSQASSSYNSPLHF. The DNA of the CDR3 is TGTGCCAGCAGCCAGGCTTCTTCCTCCTATAATTCACCCCTCCACTTT. The chain links TRBV2 to TRBJ1-6; D is unresolved. In germline, CDR1 is SNHLY, CDR2 FYNNEI. Trimming cost V 6 bases and J 0 bases, with 12 bases left between them. The CDR3 is 16 amino acids. Supplemented by reference TRBV2 and TRBJ1-6, the full variable domain reads EPEVTQTPSHQVTQMGQEVILRCVPISNHLYFYWYRQILGQKVEFLVSFYNNEISEKSEIFDDQFSVERPDGSNFTLKIRSTKLEDSAMYFCASSQASSSYNSPLHFGNGTRLTVT.

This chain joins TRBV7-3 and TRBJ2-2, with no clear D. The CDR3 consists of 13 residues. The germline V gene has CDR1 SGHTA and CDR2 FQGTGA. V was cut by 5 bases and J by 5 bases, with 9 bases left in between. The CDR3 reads CASSLQLTGELFF. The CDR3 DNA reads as TGTGCCAGCAGCCTCCAACTTACCGGGGAGCTGTTTTTT. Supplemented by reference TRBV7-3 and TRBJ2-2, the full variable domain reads GAGVSQTPSNKVTEKGKYVELRCDPISGHTALYWYRQSLGQGPEFLIYFQGTGAADDSGLPNDRFFAVRPEGSVSTLKIQRTERGDSAVYLCASSLQLTGELFFGEGSRLTVL.

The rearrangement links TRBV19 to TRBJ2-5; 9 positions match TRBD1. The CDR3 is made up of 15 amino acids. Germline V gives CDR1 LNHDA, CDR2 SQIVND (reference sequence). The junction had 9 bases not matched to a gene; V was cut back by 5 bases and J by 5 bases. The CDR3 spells CASSRVTGGIETQYF. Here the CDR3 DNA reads TGTGCCAGTAGTCGCGTGACAGGGGGGATCGAGACCCAGTACTTC.

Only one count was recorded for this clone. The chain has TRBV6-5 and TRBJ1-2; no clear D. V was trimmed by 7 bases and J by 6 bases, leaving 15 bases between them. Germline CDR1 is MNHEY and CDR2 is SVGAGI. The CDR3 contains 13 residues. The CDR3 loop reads CASNVFAEDGYTF. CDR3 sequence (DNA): TGTGCCAGCAACGTCTTCGCTGAGGATGGCTACACCTTC.

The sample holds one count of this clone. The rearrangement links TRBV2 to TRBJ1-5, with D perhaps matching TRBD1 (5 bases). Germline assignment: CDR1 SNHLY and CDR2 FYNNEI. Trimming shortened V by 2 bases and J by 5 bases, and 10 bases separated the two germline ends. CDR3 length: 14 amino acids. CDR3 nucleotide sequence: TGTGCCAGCAGTGAACAGGGAGGATATCAGCCCCAGCATTTT. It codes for CASSEQGGYQPQHF.

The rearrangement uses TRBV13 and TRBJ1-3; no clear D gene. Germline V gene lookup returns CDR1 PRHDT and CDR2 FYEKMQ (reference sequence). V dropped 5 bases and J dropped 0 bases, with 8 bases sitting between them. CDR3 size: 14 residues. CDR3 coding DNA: TGTGCCAGCAGCGCGCGGAGCTCTGGAAACACCATATATTTT. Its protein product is CASSARSSGNTIYF.

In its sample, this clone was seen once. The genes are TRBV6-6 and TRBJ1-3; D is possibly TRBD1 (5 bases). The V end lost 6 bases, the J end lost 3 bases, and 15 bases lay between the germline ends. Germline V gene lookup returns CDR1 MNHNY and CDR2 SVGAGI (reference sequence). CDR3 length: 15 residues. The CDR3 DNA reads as TGTGCCAGCAGCCTCCCAGGGCAAGGTGGAAACACCATATATTTT. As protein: CASSLPGQGGNTIYF.

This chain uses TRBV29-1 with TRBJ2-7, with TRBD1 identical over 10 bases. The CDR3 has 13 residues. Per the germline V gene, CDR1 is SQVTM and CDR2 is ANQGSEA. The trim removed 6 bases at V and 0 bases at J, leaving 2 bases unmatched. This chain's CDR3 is CSVRQGASYEQYF. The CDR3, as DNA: TGCAGCGTGAGACAGGGGGCCTCCTACGAGCAGTACTTC.

CDR3 sequence: CAIRRAPGLASLNEQFF. Written as DNA, the CDR3 is TGTGCCATACGACGGGCCCCTGGACTAGCCAGCCTCAATGAGCAGTTCTTC. This rearrangement joins TRBV2 to TRBJ2-1; 8 bases align to TRBD2. The V gene end was trimmed by 10 bases and the J gene end by 6 bases; junction bases not matched to a gene: 20. Germline lookup yields CDR1 SNHLY and CDR2 FYNNEI. This CDR3 has 17 residues.

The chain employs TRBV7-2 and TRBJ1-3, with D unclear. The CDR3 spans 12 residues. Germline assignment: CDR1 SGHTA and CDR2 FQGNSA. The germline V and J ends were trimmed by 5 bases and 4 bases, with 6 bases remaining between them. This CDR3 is CASSPQGNTIYF. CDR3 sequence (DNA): TGTGCCAGCAGCCCACAGGGAAACACCATATATTTT.

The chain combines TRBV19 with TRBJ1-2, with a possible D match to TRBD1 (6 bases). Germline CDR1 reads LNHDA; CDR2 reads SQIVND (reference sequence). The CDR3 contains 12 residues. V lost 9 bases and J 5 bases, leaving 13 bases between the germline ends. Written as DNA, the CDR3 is TGTGCCAGGCCGGGACACCCGTATGGCTACACCTTC. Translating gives CARPGHPYGYTF.

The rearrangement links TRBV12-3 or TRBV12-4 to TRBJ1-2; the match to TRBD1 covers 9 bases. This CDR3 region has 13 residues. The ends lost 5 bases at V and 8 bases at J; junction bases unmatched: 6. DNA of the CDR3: TGTGCCAGCAGTGTCGGACAGGGGAAAGGCTACACCTTC. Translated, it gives CASSVGQGKGYTF.